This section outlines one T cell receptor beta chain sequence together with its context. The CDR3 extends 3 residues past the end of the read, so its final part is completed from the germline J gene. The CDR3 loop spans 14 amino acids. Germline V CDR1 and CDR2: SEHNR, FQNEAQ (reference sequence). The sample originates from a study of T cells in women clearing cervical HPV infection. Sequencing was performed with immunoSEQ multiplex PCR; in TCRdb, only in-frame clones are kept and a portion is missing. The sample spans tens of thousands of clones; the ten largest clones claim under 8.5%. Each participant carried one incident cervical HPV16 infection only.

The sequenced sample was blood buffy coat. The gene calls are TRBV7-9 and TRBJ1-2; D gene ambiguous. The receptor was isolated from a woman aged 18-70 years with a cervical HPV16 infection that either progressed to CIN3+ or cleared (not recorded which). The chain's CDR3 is CASSLALVPDTYTF. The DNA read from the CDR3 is TGTGCCAGCAGCTTAGCCCTAGTTCCAGATACC.